Listed here is a single TCR beta chain. The antigen it binds to is not known. Base qualities are not at hand, and no much larger clone is one base apart. The collaborating institutions used their own protocols to collect whole blood in K2EDTA tubes. For TCRbeta analysis, collaborators shipped samples as frozen whole blood, isolated PBMCs, or DNA extracted from either of those sample types. The data stem from a study of blood T cell repertoires in COVID-19 (TCRdb year 2020). Concerning the study at large: The collaborator samples originated in the United States, Italy and Spain and spanned the acute and convalescent phases of COVID-19. HLA class I and class II types, where available, came from metadata supplied by the sample provider rather than from assay-based typing. Samples were obtained from the ongoing ImmuneRACE study (first 160 participants) and from about 1,300 subjects provided by 6 global collaborators. Deeply sampled blood TCRbeta repertoires from subjects exposed to, actively infected with, or recovered from COVID-19 were included in the dataset. A freely available public database, intended as a resource for researchers studying the immune response to SARS-CoV-2, is where the repertoires were released. The material from the prospective study consisted of cDNA or gDNA derived from T cells, B-cell-depleted T cells, or PBMCs. The sample metadata nearly always contained a de-identified subject ID, COVID-19 status, age in years and sex.

The immunoSEQ Assay, a bias-controlled multiplex PCR, was used to amplify TCRbeta CDR3 regions from genomic DNA. For the original study's pipeline: Nucleated cell counts per sample were estimated from amplification of reference gene primers within the assay. To quantify the absolute abundance of each unique TCRbeta CDR3 rearrangement, sequence reads were collapsed and filtered. For each sample, productive Simpson clonality was calculated by taking the square root of Simpson's diversity index across productive rearrangements. TCRdb retrieved this table from immuneACCESS and kept in-frame rearrangements only. Not all clones are present; in checked studies, unresolved V genes account for under half, and no reason is known for the remainder. D and trimming were read from the DNA, whereas the V and J calls and clone size are those reported in that table. Within this sample are under 120,000 clones, with 80% to 90% of them counted one time only. The ten largest clones represent around 32% of the sample.

Including the terminal cysteine and phenylalanine, the CDR3 comprises 15 residues. Of the read, only the CDR3 DNA is kept; its 45 bases are in frame from base 1. V is cut by 2 bases and J by 4 bases, and the space between the germline ends is 14 bases. From a lookup of the germline V gene, CDR1 and CDR2 are MNHNS and SASEGT. What the study reported, not specific to this receptor: Clinical and demographic metadata were provided uncurated, with the amount varying by source and participant.

The chain is encoded by TRBV6-1 joined to TRBJ2-5, with TRBD1 as a weak D call on 5 bases. The sample taken for sequencing was peripheral blood. The TCR sequence derives from a woman aged 80 or older with acute or convalescent COVID-19. CDR3 sequence: CASSEYKVQGETQYF. Read as DNA, the sequence is TGTGCCAGCAGTGAATATAAGGTCCAGGGAGAGACCCAGTACTTC.